This T cell receptor beta chain was retrieved from a study of blood T cell repertoires in COVID-19. Whole-study context: Sources were T cells, B-cell-depleted T cells, or PBMCs; the material itself was cDNA or gDNA.

Sequenced by immunoSEQ multiplex PCR; TCRdb stores in-frame clones only, minus some. Of nearly 350,000 clones in the sample, roughly nine tenths were seen once. Donors of Cohort 3 who recovered were those that had two negative PCRs, clearance, or symptom resolution. Per the germline V gene, CDR1 is LNHDA and CDR2 is SQIVND (reference sequence). The CDR3 runs 11 residues. This rearrangement joins TRBV19 to TRBJ2-7; possible D gene TRBD2, 5 bases. The receptor's source is a woman aged 30 to 39 who had recovered from COVID-19. Sequencing input: PBMCs or T cells enriched from blood (not recorded which). The CDR3 spells CSGYRSYEQYF. For the CDR3, the DNA is TGTAGCGGTTACCGATCCTACGAGCAGTACTTC.